This TCR beta chain was recovered during a study of glioma-infiltrating T cells after dendritic cell vaccination (dated by TCRdb to 2015 to 2016). A note on the overall study: The cohort included some 15 glioblastoma patients drawn from Phase I and II dendritic cell vaccination trials, of whom 9 were newly diagnosed and 6 had recurrent disease. Between the early 2000s and the early 2010s, patients were given autologous tumor lysate-pulsed dendritic cell vaccination. The vaccine was prepared from monocyte-derived dendritic cells that were cultured for more than six days with IL-4 and GM-CSF and then pulsed overnight with autologous tumor lysate. Each patient got three intradermal injections of the dendritic cell vaccine, spaced at biweekly intervals, in the arm below the axilla. Deep sequencing of TCR beta CDR3 regions was used to quantify tumor-infiltrating lymphocyte content and compare tumor and blood repertoires in dendritic cell-vaccinated glioblastoma patients. Survival after dendritic cell vaccination was correlated with TCR sequencing metrics, including TIL content and tumor-blood repertoire overlap.

Patients were selected for having adequate residual fresh-frozen tumor tissue and more than two years of available survival data. An isocitrate dehydrogenase mutation was not carried by any of the glioblastoma patients, although molecular status was otherwise variable. PBMC were collected before vaccination, two weeks after the third vaccination, and at tumor progression if progression occurred. Genomic DNA was extracted with the Qiagen DNeasy Blood extraction Kit. Germline trimming: 5 bases from V, 5 bases from J; junction bases outside gene matches: 8. The CDR3 goes from the cysteine to the phenylalanine over 14 residues. The entry retains the CDR3 DNA only, 42 bases that are in frame from base 1. From the germline V gene, CDR1 is SGHTA and CDR2 is FQGNSA. On this clone: It has no known antigen specificity. No quality values exist for individual bases; no much larger clone is one base distant.

The immunoSEQ assay amplified TCRB CDR3 regions from 1.5 to 2.5 micrograms of genomic DNA, or from all available DNA when less than that amount was available. The multiplex PCR relied on 60 forward primers for TCR V beta segments and 13 reverse primers for J beta segments. To estimate reads per starting template, synthetic control templates were spiked into each sample at limiting dilution. The Illumina HiSeq System generated sequencing reads of 87 bp. Concerning the study's data processing: PCR and sequencing errors were removed by a nearest neighbor algorithm that merged closely related sequences. TCR overlap was measured as the percentage of unique tumor TCR beta sequences also present in the same patient's peripheral blood. TCRdb provides this immuneACCESS table in a form limited to in-frame rearrangements. Some clones are lacking; in checked studies, under half of them reflect an unresolved V gene, and why the rest are absent is not known. V and J calls and clone size are those listed in that table; D and trimming were worked out from the DNA. The table for this sample lists more than 85,000 clones; more than 70% of them were counted only once. Clones ranked in the top ten supply about 2.9% of the sample.

What the study reported, not specific to this receptor: Longer time to progression and overall survival after dendritic cell vaccination were predicted by higher estimated pretreatment TIL content. TCR clonality showed no direct relationship with survival, which suggests that a diverse polyclonal response may matter. The cohort was small and heterogeneous, only a few patients had full blood and tumor sets, and even fewer had initial-recurrent tumor pairs. The TCR overlap response model with three groups was called speculative and said to need prospective validation.

The chain employs TRBV7-2 and TRBJ1-1; TRBD1 aligns with 7 central bases. The clonotype comes from a human donor with glioblastoma. Sequenced here: blood, sampled before dendritic cell vaccination. The CDR3 is CASSIYRGGTEAFF. The nucleotides read TGTGCCAGCAGCATCTACAGGGGCGGAACTGAAGCTTTCTTT. The reference TRBV7-2 and TRBJ1-1 proteins fill in what lies around the CDR3, so the full variable domain reads GAGVSQSPSNKVTEKGKDVELRCDPISGHTALYWYRQSLGQGLEFLIYFQGNSAPDKSGLPSDRFSAERTGGSVSTLTIQRTQQEDSAVYLCASSIYRGGTEAFFGQGTRLTVV.